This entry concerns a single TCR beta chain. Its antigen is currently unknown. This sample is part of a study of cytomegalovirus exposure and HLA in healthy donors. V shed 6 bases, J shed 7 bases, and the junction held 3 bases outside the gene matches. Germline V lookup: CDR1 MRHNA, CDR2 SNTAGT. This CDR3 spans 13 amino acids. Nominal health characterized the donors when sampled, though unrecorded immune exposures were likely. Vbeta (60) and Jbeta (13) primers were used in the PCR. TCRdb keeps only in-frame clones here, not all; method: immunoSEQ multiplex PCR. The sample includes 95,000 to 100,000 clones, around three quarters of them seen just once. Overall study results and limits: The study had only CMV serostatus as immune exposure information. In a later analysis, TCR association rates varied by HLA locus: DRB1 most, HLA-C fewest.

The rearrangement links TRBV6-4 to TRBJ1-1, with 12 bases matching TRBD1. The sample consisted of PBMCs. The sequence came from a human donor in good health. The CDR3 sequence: CASSGTGGGEAFF. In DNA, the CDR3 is TGTGCCAGCAGCGGGACAGGGGGCGGTGAAGCTTTCTTT.